Shown below are 12 T cell receptor beta chains from a single sample sequenced in a study of CD8 T cells in ankylosing spondylitis. Each CDR3 protein is one row after TCRdb ran MiXCR on the 5' RACE reads. The sample includes 150,000 to 200,000 distinct CDR3 sequences, over 10% of them seen just once. Sequencing was done on a sample of blood, either unsorted or a sorted T cell fraction (not recorded which). The receptors were sampled from a female donor with ankylosing spondylitis or in good health (not recorded which).

The CDR3 protein is CASRDSGTPYNEQFF. CDR3 bases: TGTGCCAGCAGGGATTCCGGGACACCATACAATGAGCAGTTCTTC. V is TRBV6-1 and J is TRBJ2-1; TRBD1 might be the D (6 bases). Per germline, CDR1 MNHNS and CDR2 SASEGT. Deletions cut 6 bases from V and 4 bases from J, with 16 bases between. This CDR3 spans 15 amino acids.

This clonotype turned up a few times. This chain joins TRBV6-2 or TRBV6-3 and TRBJ1-1; no clear D. CDR3 length equals 14 residues. V shed 6 bases and J shed 3 bases, with 14 bases lying between them. Germline V gene data show CDR1 as MNHEY and CDR2 as SVGEGT. CDR3 sequence reads: CASRKIGWDTEAFF. CDR3 nucleotide sequence: TGTGCCAGCAGGAAAATCGGGTGGGACACTGAAGCTTTCTTT.

The chain employs TRBV28 and TRBJ2-2, with D possibly TRBD2 on 6 matching bases. Germline loops: CDR1 MDHEN, CDR2 SYDVKM. The V end was cut by 6 bases, the J end by 3 bases, with 11 bases between. This CDR3 is built from 14 residues. This CDR3 reads CASSEGLYTGELFF. CDR3 DNA sequence: TGTGCCAGCAGCGAGGGACTTTACACCGGGGAGCTGTTTTTT.

This clonotype came up many times. This rearrangement joins TRBV7-2 to TRBJ2-7, with D uncertain. This CDR3 is 12 amino acids long. Germline V gene lookup returns CDR1 SGHTA and CDR2 FQGNSA. Trimming pared 5 bases from V and 6 bases from J, leaving 11 bases between. The CDR3 nucleotides read TGTGCCAGCAGCACCCTTCCTGCCGAGCAGTACTTC. Protein sequence: CASSTLPAEQYF.

The chain couples TRBV12-3 or TRBV12-4 to TRBJ1-2; 8 bases are shared with TRBD1. With 7 bases clipped from V and 7 bases from J, the junction kept 5 bases outside the gene matches. There are 12 residues in the CDR3. In DNA form, the CDR3 reads TGTGCCAGCACACAGGGGGTCGGTGGCTACACCTTC. It translates to CASTQGVGGYTF.

In this sample, this clonotype turned up many times. The rearrangement joins TRBV20-1 to TRBJ2-7; 14 bases match TRBD2. The V and J ends lost 6 bases and 3 bases, in that order; junction bases with no gene match: 4. Germline CDR1 DFQATT, CDR2 SNEGSKA (reference sequence). The CDR3 length is 14 residues. The CDR3 loop reads CSARGLAGGYEQYF. The DNA for the CDR3 is TGCAGTGCCCGAGGACTAGCGGGAGGCTACGAGCAGTACTTC.

The chain uses TRBV6-1 and TRBJ2-7; 7 bases agree with TRBD1. The CDR3 spans 13 residues. The junction had 2 bases not matched to a gene; V was cut back by 6 bases and J by 0 bases. Germline assignment: CDR1 MNHNS and CDR2 SASEGT. CDR3 nucleotide sequence: TGTGCCAGCAGGGGGACAGCCTCCTACGAGCAGTACTTC. It is translated as CASRGTASYEQYF.

The gene calls are TRBV27 and TRBJ2-1; 9 bases are shared with TRBD1. Trimming took 0 bases from V and 4 from J; bases not matched to a gene: 4. The CDR3 extends over 16 amino acids. Germline lookup yields CDR1 MNHEY and CDR2 SMNVEV (reference sequence). CDR3 sequence: CASSLSRQGGYNEQFF. In DNA form, the CDR3 reads TGTGCCAGCAGTTTATCCCGACAGGGGGGGTACAATGAGCAGTTCTTC.

This clonotype was seen ten or more times. The chain links TRBV29-1 to TRBJ2-3; possible D gene TRBD1, 6 bases. The germline V gene has CDR1 SQVTM and CDR2 ANQGSEA. Trimming removed 2 bases at V and 6 bases at J, with 9 bases between. The CDR3 loop spans 12 amino acids. CDR3 protein: CSVEKQGDTQYF. In DNA, the CDR3 is TGCAGCGTTGAAAAACAGGGTGATACGCAGTATTTT.

On this clonotype: A much more abundant neighbour one base away suggests this may be a read error. The chain uses TRBV24-1 and TRBJ2-3; tentatively, D is TRBD2 (5 bases). The CDR3 loop spans 15 amino acids. CDR1 KGHDR and CDR2 SFDVKD come from the germline V gene. The CDR3 nucleotides read TGTGCCATCAGTGATTACGGCGGGAGCACAGATACGCAGTATTTT. It is translated as CAISDYGGSTDTQYF.

This clonotype was seen many times. The CDR3 bases are TGTGCCAGCAGTTTAGGAGGGGCTAACGTTTTTGGCACTGAAGCTTTCTTT. This codes for CASSLGGANVFGTEAFF. The rearrangement joins TRBV12-3 or TRBV12-4 to TRBJ1-1; tentative D call: TRBD1 (5 bases). This CDR3 comprises 17 residues. The germline V and J ends were trimmed by 1 base and 4 bases, with 19 bases remaining between them.

Only a few counts were recorded for this clonotype. CDR3 sequence (DNA): TGTGCCGCAGGGGGCAGGACCACTGAAGCTTTCTTT. Protein: CAAGGRTTEAFF. The chain has TRBV3-1 and TRBJ1-1; 8 bases match TRBD1. Germline lookup yields CDR1 LGHDT and CDR2 YNNKEL (reference sequence). CDR3 length equals 12 residues. V shed 11 bases and J 4 bases; nucleotides not matched to a gene: 6. Based on the CDR3 plus reference TRBV3-1 and TRBJ1-1, the full variable domain is DTAVSQTPKYLVTQMGNDKSIKCEQNLGHDTMYWYKQDSKKFLKIMFSYNNKELIINETVPNRFSPKSPDKAHLNLHINSLELGDSAVYFCAAGGRTTEAFFGQGTRLTVV.